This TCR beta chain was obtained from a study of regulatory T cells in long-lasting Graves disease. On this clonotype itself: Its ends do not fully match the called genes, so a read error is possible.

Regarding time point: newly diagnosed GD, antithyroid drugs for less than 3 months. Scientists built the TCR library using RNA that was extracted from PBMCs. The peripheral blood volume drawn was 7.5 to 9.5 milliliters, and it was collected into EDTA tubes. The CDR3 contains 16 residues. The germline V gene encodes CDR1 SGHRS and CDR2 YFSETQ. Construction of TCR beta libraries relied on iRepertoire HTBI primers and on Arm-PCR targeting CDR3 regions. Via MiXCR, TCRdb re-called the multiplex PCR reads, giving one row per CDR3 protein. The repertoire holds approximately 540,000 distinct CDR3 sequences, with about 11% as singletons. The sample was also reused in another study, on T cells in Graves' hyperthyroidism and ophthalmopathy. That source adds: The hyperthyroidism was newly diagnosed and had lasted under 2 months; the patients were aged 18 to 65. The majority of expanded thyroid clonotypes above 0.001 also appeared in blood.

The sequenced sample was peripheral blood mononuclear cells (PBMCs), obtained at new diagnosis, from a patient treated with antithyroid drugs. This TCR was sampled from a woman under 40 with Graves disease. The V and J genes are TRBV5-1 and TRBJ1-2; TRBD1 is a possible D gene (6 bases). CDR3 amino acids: CASSLEPGATVYDYTF. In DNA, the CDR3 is TGCGCCAGCAGCTTGGAACCGGGGGCTACTGTCTATGACTACACCTTC.